Here is one T cell receptor (beta chain) with its context. Original analysis: Scientists estimated how many nucleated cells there were by amplifying reference gene primers. Clones were read by immunoSEQ multiplex PCR, and TCRdb kept only the in-frame ones, dropping some. V and J calls and clone size are given by that table; D and trimming were obtained from the DNA. This table has roughly 300,000 clones, 87% appearing once. This specimen comes from a study of blood T cell repertoires in COVID-19. For the study at large: Sites across the United States, Italy and Spain contributed samples from acute and convalescent COVID-19.

The CDR3 totals 17 residues. Germline assignment: CDR1 MGHRA and CDR2 YSYEKL. Between the trimmed V and J ends, which lost 0 bases and 5 bases, there was a span of 19 bases. The chain joins TRBV4-1 to TRBJ1-2; no reliable D call. This TCR was recovered from a woman aged 30 to 39 who had recovered from COVID-19. The material sequenced was PBMCs or T cells enriched from blood (not recorded which). The CDR3 loop is CASSQDRREGKGYGYTF. The DNA of the CDR3 is TGCGCCAGCAGCCAAGATCGGCGGGAAGGGAAGGGTTATGGCTACACCTTC.